What follows describes a single T cell receptor (beta chain). This record comes from a study of blood T cell repertoires in COVID-19. Study-wide context: The study drew acute and convalescent COVID-19 samples from the United States, Italy and Spain. T cells, B-cell-depleted T cells, or PBMCs provided the cDNA or gDNA that served as material.

Patients at the Seattle site were enrolled during active infection and followed longitudinally. Original methodology: Amplification of reference gene primers provided the estimated nucleated cell counts. Libraries were prepared by immunoSEQ multiplex PCR; TCRdb keeps only in-frame clonotypes and omits some of them. V, J and clone size are those of that table, while D and trimming were read from the DNA. This sample has about 160,000 clones, with about 92% found just once. This receptor was taken from a man younger than 45 with COVID-19, enrolled during active disease. Material: peripheral blood.

The chain's CDR3 is CASLLQGRETQYF. CDR3 bases: TGTGCCAGCCTCTTACAGGGAAGGGAGACCCAGTACTTC. The chain carries TRBV7-2 and TRBJ2-5; possible D gene TRBD1, 6 bases. Germline CDR1 is SGHTA and CDR2 is FQGNSA. CDR3 length: 13 amino acids. V was trimmed by 8 bases and J by 5 bases, leaving 15 bases between them.